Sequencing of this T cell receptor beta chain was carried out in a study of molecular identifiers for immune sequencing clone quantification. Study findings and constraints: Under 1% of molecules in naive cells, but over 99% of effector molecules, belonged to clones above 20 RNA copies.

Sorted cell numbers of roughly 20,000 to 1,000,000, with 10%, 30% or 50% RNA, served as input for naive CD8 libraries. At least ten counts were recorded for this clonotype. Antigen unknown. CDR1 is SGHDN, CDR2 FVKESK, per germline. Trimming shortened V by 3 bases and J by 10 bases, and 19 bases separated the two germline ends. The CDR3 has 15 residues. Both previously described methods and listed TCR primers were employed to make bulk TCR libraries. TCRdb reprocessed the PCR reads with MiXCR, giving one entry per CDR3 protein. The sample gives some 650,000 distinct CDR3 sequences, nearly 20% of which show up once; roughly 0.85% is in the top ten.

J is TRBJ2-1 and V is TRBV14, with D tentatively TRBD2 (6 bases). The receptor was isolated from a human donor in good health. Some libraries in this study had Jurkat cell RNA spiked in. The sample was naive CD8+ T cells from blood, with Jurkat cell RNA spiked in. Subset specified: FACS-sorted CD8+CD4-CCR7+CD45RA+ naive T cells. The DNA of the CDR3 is TGTGCCAGCAGCCATCCGGGACTGTCCCGCCTGGAGCAGTTCTTC. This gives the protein CASSHPGLSRLEQFF.